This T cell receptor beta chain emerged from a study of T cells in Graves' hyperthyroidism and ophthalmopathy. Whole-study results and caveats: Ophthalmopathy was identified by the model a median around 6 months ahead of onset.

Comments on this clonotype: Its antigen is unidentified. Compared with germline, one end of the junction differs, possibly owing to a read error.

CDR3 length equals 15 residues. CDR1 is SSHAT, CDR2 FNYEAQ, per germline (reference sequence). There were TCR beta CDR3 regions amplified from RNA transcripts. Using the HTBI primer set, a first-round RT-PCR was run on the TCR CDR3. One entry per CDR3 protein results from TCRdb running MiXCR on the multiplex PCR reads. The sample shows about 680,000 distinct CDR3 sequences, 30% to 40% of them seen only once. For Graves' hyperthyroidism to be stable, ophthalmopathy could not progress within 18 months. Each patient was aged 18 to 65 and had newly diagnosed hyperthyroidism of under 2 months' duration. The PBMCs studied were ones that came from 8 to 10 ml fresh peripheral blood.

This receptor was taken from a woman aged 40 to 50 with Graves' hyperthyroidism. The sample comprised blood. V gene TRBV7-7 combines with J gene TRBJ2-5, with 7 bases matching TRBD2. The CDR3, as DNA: TGTGCTAGCAGCTTAAGCGGAGCGGGGTGGAAGACCCAGTACTTC. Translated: CASSLSGAGWKTQYF.